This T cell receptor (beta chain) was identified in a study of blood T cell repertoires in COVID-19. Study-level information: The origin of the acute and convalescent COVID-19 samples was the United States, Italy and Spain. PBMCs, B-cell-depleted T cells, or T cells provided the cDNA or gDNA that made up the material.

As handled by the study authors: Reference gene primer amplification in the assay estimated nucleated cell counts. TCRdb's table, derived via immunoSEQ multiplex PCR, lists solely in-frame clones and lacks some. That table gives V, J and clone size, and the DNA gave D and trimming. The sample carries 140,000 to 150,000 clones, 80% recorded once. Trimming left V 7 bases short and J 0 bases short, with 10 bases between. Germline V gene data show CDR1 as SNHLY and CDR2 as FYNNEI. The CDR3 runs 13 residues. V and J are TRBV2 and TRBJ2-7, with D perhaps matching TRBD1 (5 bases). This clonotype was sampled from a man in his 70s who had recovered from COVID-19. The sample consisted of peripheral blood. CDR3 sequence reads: CASITDNSYEQYF. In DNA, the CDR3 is TGTGCCAGCATCACGGACAACTCCTACGAGCAGTACTTC. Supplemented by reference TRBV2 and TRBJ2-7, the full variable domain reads EPEVTQTPSHQVTQMGQEVILRCVPISNHLYFYWYRQILGQKVEFLVSFYNNEISEKSEIFDDQFSVERPDGSNFTLKIRSTKLEDSAMYFCASITDNSYEQYFGPGTRLTVT.